These 15 T cell receptor beta chains were sequenced from one sample in a study of T cells in Graves' hyperthyroidism and ophthalmopathy. RNA transcripts served as the template for amplifying TCR beta CDR3 regions. First-round RT-PCR targeting the TCR CDR3 was performed with the HTBI primer set. TCRdb analysed the multiplex PCR reads with MiXCR anew, one entry per CDR3 protein. The table shows roughly 710,000 distinct CDR3 sequences, with over 35% occurring only once. The sequencing input was blood. The source is a woman in her 40s with Graves' hyperthyroidism.

V and J are TRBV6-2 or TRBV6-3 and TRBJ2-7; either TRBD1 or TRBD2 may supply D (6 bases each). Germline values: CDR1 MNHEY, CDR2 SVGEGT. The CDR3 has 15 residues. V was cut by 3 bases and J by 5 bases, with 17 bases left in between. The CDR3, as DNA: TGTGCCAGCAGTTATTCTTGGGGGGCGCAGAACGAGCAGTACTTC. This encodes CASSYSWGAQNEQYF.

This clonotype has more than one count but fewer than ten. This chain uses TRBV4-3 with TRBJ1-1, with D hard to call. The CDR3 has 14 residues. Deletions cut 5 bases from V and 0 bases from J, with 10 bases between. Germline V gene lookup returns CDR1 LGHNA and CDR2 YSLEER. Here the CDR3 DNA reads TGCGCCAGCAGCAAAGGGATTTTGAACACTGAAGCTTTCTTT. Translation gives CASSKGILNTEAFF.

V gene TRBV12-3 or TRBV12-4 combines with J gene TRBJ2-3; D is ambiguous. Trimming pared 5 bases from V and 9 bases from J, leaving 18 bases between. The length of the CDR3 is 14 residues. The CDR3 here is CASSPTSEAITQYF. CDR3 bases: TGTGCCAGCAGTCCAACCTCAGAAGCGATAACGCAGTATTTT.

This clonotype has more than one count but fewer than ten. The chain carries TRBV2 and TRBJ1-5, with a possible D match to TRBD1 (5 bases). Germline V gene lookup returns CDR1 SNHLY and CDR2 FYNNEI. There are 16 residues in the CDR3. Trimming cost V 7 bases and J 0 bases, with 16 bases left between them. The CDR3 here is CASTPKPGVSNQPQHF. CDR3 DNA: TGTGCCAGCACCCCCAAGCCGGGGGTTAGCAATCAGCCCCAGCATTTT.

This chain joins TRBV6-5 and TRBJ2-5; the match to TRBD2 covers 8 bases. From germline, CDR1 is MNHEY and CDR2 SVGAGI. The junction had 4 bases not matched to a gene; V was cut back by 0 bases and J by 1 base. The CDR3 loop spans 16 amino acids. This chain's CDR3 is CASSYSLAGLQETQYF. Here the CDR3 DNA reads TGTGCCAGCAGTTACTCCTTAGCGGGACTCCAAGAGACCCAGTACTTC.

This clonotype has just a few counts. This sequence joins TRBV7-9 and TRBJ2-7, with 9 bases identical to TRBD2. The CDR3 runs 15 residues. Germline CDR1 is SEHNR and CDR2 is FQNEAQ (reference sequence). With V trimmed by 6 bases and J by 2 bases, 8 bases remained unmatched. The CDR3 region has the DNA TGTGCCAGCAGTTACGGCGGGAGGGGGACCTACGAGCAGTACTTC. Its translation is CASSYGGRGTYEQYF.

The chain recombines TRBV7-9 with TRBJ1-2; 9 nucleotides line up with TRBD1. The length of the CDR3 is 18 residues. CDR1 and CDR2 from the germline V gene are SEHNR and FQNEAQ (reference sequence). V was clipped by 6 bases and J by 4 bases; unmatched bases: 18. The CDR3 region is CASSRRSGGTGQGYGYTF. DNA for the CDR3: TGTGCCAGCAGTCGTAGAAGTGGGGGGACAGGGCAGGGCTATGGCTACACCTTC. Looking up the rest from reference TRBV7-9 and TRBJ1-2 gives the full variable domain: DTGVSQNPRHKITKRGQNVTFRCDPISEHNRLYWYRQTLGQGPEFLTYFQNEAQLEKSRLLSDRFSAERPKGSFSTLEIQRTEQGDSAMYLCASSRRSGGTGQGYGYTFGSGTRLTVV.

This clonotype has at least ten counts. This chain links TRBV5-5 with TRBJ1-6; no reliable D call. The CDR3 covers 12 residues. Per germline, CDR1 SGHKS and CDR2 YYEKEE (reference sequence). V lost 1 base, J lost 15 bases, and 11 bases lay in between. CDR3 loop: CASSLRGSLLHF. In DNA form, the CDR3 reads TGTGCCAGCAGCTTGCGTGGTAGTCTCCTCCACTTT.

This clonotype was detected once. V usage is TRBV28 and J usage is TRBJ1-2; 9 bases fit TRBD1. V dropped 5 bases and J dropped 7; count of bases not matched to a gene: 17. This CDR3 contains 17 residues. Per germline, CDR1 MDHEN and CDR2 SYDVKM. CDR3 region: CASSNRDRVVRMGGYTF. CDR3 DNA: TGTGCCAGCAGTAACCGGGACAGGGTTGTGCGCATGGGTGGCTACACCTTC.

This CDR3 reads CASSLAEGAGELFF. The CDR3 DNA reads as TGTGCCAGCAGCTTAGCCGAGGGAGCCGGGGAGCTGTTTTTT. V is TRBV7-9 and J is TRBJ2-2, with TRBD2 as a possible D gene (5 bases). The germline V and J ends were trimmed by 0 bases and 6 bases, with 8 bases remaining between them. Germline V gene lookup returns CDR1 SEHNR and CDR2 FQNEAQ (reference sequence). The CDR3 has 14 amino acids. The whole variable domain, remainder taken from reference TRBV7-9 and TRBJ2-2, is DTGVSQNPRHKITKRGQNVTFRCDPISEHNRLYWYRQTLGQGPEFLTYFQNEAQLEKSRLLSDRFSAERPKGSFSTLEIQRTEQGDSAMYLCASSLAEGAGELFFGEGSRLTVL.

Here the CDR3 DNA reads TGTGCCACGGACAGTAACTCCTACGAGCAGTACTTC. This codes for CATDSNSYEQYF. The rearrangement joins TRBV28 to TRBJ2-7, with a weak D call TRBD1 (6 bases). The CDR3 runs 12 residues. Germline values: CDR1 MDHEN, CDR2 SYDVKM. Trimming took off 10 bases at V and 0 bases at J, with 10 bases between the two ends.

The rearrangement links TRBV15 to TRBJ2-7, with D hard to call. The germline V and J ends were trimmed by 3 bases and 3 bases, with 12 bases remaining between them. This CDR3 is built from 14 residues. CDR1 LNHNV and CDR2 YYDKDF come from the germline V gene (reference sequence). Written as DNA, the CDR3 is TGTGCCACCAGCAGCTTGGCGGCCAGCTACGAGCAGTACTTC. Translation gives CATSSLAASYEQYF. The whole variable domain, filled in from reference TRBV15 and TRBJ2-7, reads DAMVIQNPRYQVTQFGKPVTLSCSQTLNHNVMYWYQQKSSQAPKLLFHYYDKDFNNEADTPDNFQSRRPNTSFCFLDIRSPGLGDTAMYLCATSSLAASYEQYFGPGTRLTVT.

This clonotype has more than one count but fewer than ten. The chain couples TRBV9 to TRBJ1-2; D ambiguous. V was cut by 0 bases and J by 2 bases, with 8 bases left in between. The CDR3 is 14 residues long. Germline lookup yields CDR1 SGDLS and CDR2 YYNGEE. In nucleotides, the CDR3 is TGTGCCAGCAGCGTAGATCCAGGCAACTATGGCTACACCTTC. Translated: CASSVDPGNYGYTF.

The V gene is TRBV6-5, the J gene TRBJ2-7; 7 bases fit TRBD1. V shed 0 bases and J 4 bases; nucleotides not matched to a gene: 9. The CDR3 totals 16 residues. The germline CDR1 and CDR2 sequences are MNHEY and SVGAGI. The CDR3 DNA sequence: TGTGCCAGCAGTTACTCGTACGGACAGGCTTCGTACGAGCAGTACTTC. Translation gives CASSYSYGQASYEQYF.

This clonotype appeared many times. This chain uses TRBV4-3 with TRBJ2-7, with 14 bases aligning to TRBD2. This CDR3 comprises 15 residues. Germline values: CDR1 LGHNA, CDR2 YSLEER. Trimming removed 3 bases from V and 2 bases from J; junction bases left unmatched: 0. Written as DNA, the CDR3 is TGCGCCAGCAGCCAGGGACTAGCGGGAGCCTACGAGCAGTACTTC. As protein: CASSQGLAGAYEQYF.